These 29 T cell receptor beta chains were sequenced from one sample in a study of shared clonotypes between healthy human individuals. Some clones are missing from TCRdb's copy, which holds only in-frame ones; the method was immunoSEQ multiplex PCR. The sample consists of around 2.5 million clones, 93% of them appearing once. The sequencing input was naive CD4+ T cells from PBMCs. Subset defined: CD45RA+ positively selected. Receptors were obtained from a man younger than 35 in good health. Some clones in this sample may be carry-over from other donors' samples.

This rearrangement joins TRBV19 to TRBJ2-3, with 8 bases that match TRBD2. CDR1 LNHDA and CDR2 SQIVND come from the germline V gene (reference sequence). The CDR3 consists of 12 residues. J gave up 6 bases and V 6 bases, and 2 bases lay outside the gene matches. CDR3 sequence: CASSRLADTQYF. CDR3 in DNA: TGTGCCAGTAGCAGACTAGCGGATACGCAGTATTTT.

The genes are TRBV7-6 and TRBJ1-3; a possible D gene is TRBD1 (6 bases). Trimming took off 4 bases at V and 3 bases at J, with 19 bases between the two ends. The CDR3 is 17 residues long. CDR1 and CDR2 (germline): SGHVS, FNYEAQ. CDR3 protein: CASSSTPLQGGGNTIYF. In DNA, the CDR3 is TGTGCCAGCAGCTCAACACCCCTACAGGGAGGTGGAAACACCATATATTTT.

This chain connects TRBV7-9 to TRBJ2-3, with TRBD2 matching over 7 bases. The germline V gene encodes CDR1 SEHNR and CDR2 FQNEAQ (reference sequence). V was clipped by 5 bases and J by 0 bases; unmatched bases: 5. The CDR3 sequence is 15 residues long. CDR3 DNA sequence: TGTGCCAGCAGCCCGCGGGGGAGAAGCACAGATACGCAGTATTTT. Amino acids: CASSPRGRSTDTQYF.

In the case of this clone: Other DNA sequences in the sample encode the same CDR3. The chain carries TRBV5-1 and TRBJ1-6; weak D call: TRBD1 (6 bases). The CDR3 is 14 residues long. The germline CDR1 and CDR2 sequences are SGHRS and YFSETQ. V lost 1 base, J lost 5 bases, and 7 bases lay in between. The CDR3 DNA is TGCGCCAGCAGCTTGACAGGGAATAATTCACCCCTCCACTTT. Protein product: CASSLTGNNSPLHF.

The chain uses TRBV7-9 and TRBJ1-2; 8 bases are a match to TRBD1. The germline V gene has CDR1 SEHNR and CDR2 FQNEAQ (reference sequence). This CDR3 is built from 15 residues. V trimming: 2 bases; J trimming: 5 bases; junction bases outside the gene matches: 7. CDR3 region: CASSLQGAPSYGYTF. For the CDR3, the DNA is TGTGCCAGCAGCTTACAGGGGGCCCCCTCTTATGGCTACACCTTC.

The gene calls are TRBV11-2 and TRBJ2-1; D call uncertain. V shed 6 bases and J shed 10 bases, with 19 bases lying between them. Germline V lookup: CDR1 SGHAT, CDR2 FQNNGV. This CDR3 is 14 amino acids long. As DNA, the CDR3 is TGTGCCAGCAGTTTCGACCGTAGCTCAGGAGAGCAGTTCTTC. As protein: CASSFDRSSGEQFF. Using reference TRBV11-2 and TRBJ2-1 for the parts outside the CDR3, the full variable domain is EAGVAQSPRYKIIEKRQSVAFWCNPISGHATLYWYQQILGQGPKLLIQFQNNGVVDDSQLPKDRFSAERLKGVDSTLKIQPAKLEDSAVYLCASSFDRSSGEQFFGPGTRLTVL.

This clone was seen a handful of times. The chain employs TRBV28 and TRBJ1-2; no definite D call. CDR1 and CDR2 (germline): MDHEN, SYDVKM. Trimming removed 6 bases from V and 6 bases from J, with 8 bases in between. The CDR3 is 11 residues long. CDR3 amino acids: CASSRWDGYTF. The CDR3 DNA reads as TGTGCCAGCAGCCGGTGGGATGGCTACACCTTC.

The chain joins TRBV5-1 to TRBJ1-6; 7 bases agree with TRBD1. Trimming removed 0 bases from V and 7 bases from J; junction bases left unmatched: 7. Germline loops: CDR1 SGHRS, CDR2 YFSETQ. This CDR3 is 16 amino acids long. The CDR3 coding sequence is TGCGCCAGCAGCTTGGAGACAGGGACTGACAATTCACCCCTCCACTTT. Residues: CASSLETGTDNSPLHF. The complete variable domain, with remaining parts taken from reference TRBV5-1 and TRBJ1-6, reads KAGVTQTPRYLIKTRGQQVTLSCSPISGHRSVSWYQQTPGQGLQFLFEYFSETQRNKGNFPGRFSGRQFSNSRSEMNVSTLELGDSALYLCASSLETGTDNSPLHFGNGTRLTVT.

This clone is a singleton in its sample. V gene TRBV29-1 combines with J gene TRBJ1-1; no clear D gene. The germline CDR1 and CDR2 sequences are SQVTM and ANQGSEA. The CDR3 runs to 11 residues. V lost 5 bases and J 8 bases, leaving 12 bases between the germline ends. CDR3 region: CSVWAELEAFF. The CDR3 coding sequence is TGCAGCGTTTGGGCAGAACTCGAAGCTTTCTTT.

The J gene is TRBJ2-7, the V gene TRBV18; D not resolved. CDR1 is KGHSH, CDR2 LQKENI, per germline. The CDR3 is 13 amino acids. V lost 3 bases and J lost 5, with 11 bases in between. CDR3 nucleotides: TGTGCCAGCTCACCCGACCTCGGGCACGAGCAGTACTTC. Its translation: CASSPDLGHEQYF.

The V call is TRBV7-6, the J call TRBJ2-1; 11 bases map to TRBD2. V shed 4 bases, J shed 7 bases, and the junction held 6 bases outside the gene matches. The CDR3 has 15 amino acids. Germline V gene data show CDR1 as SGHVS and CDR2 as FNYEAQ. The CDR3 loop reads CASSSLAGGPNEQFF. As DNA, the CDR3 is TGTGCCAGCAGCTCGTTAGCGGGAGGGCCAAATGAGCAGTTCTTC.

This chain uses TRBV5-1 with TRBJ2-1; 7 bases line up with TRBD1. The CDR3 totals 16 residues. Germline V gene data show CDR1 as SGHRS and CDR2 as YFSETQ. V lost 5 bases to trimming and J lost 6 bases; unmatched junction nucleotides: 14. CDR3 coding DNA: TGCGCCAGCAGTCCCAACCGACAGGGAATGGGCAATGAGCAGTTCTTC. Its protein is CASSPNRQGMGNEQFF.

This clone was observed a single time. CDR3 loop: CARTTDAAIRTQYF. The CDR3 bases are TGTGCCAGAACCACGGACGCGGCGATAAGGACCCAGTACTTC. V and J are TRBV5-3 and TRBJ2-5; D is ambiguous. TRBV5-3 is reported as an ORF; its role is uncertain. Trimming cost V 6 bases and J 7 bases, with 19 bases left between them. CDR3 size: 14 residues.

With respect to this clone: Distinct nucleotide sequences in the sample also encode this CDR3. V gene TRBV28 combines with J gene TRBJ2-5; TRBD1 agrees at 9 bases. J was trimmed by 4 bases and V by 2 bases; bases with no gene match: 5. The CDR3 has 15 amino acids. Germline-derived CDR1 and CDR2 are MDHEN and SYDVKM. The CDR3: CASSLGGQGGETQYF. CDR3 in DNA: TGTGCCAGCAGTTTAGGGGGACAGGGCGGAGAGACCCAGTACTTC.

V usage is TRBV10-3 and J usage is TRBJ2-1; 8 bases are shared with TRBD2. J was trimmed by 6 bases and V by 3 bases; bases with no gene match: 19. CDR1 ENHRY and CDR2 SYGVKD come from the germline V gene. The CDR3 length is 19 residues. CDR3 protein: CAISDNWGGTAGGVNEQFF. As DNA, the CDR3 is TGTGCCATCAGTGATAACTGGGGTGGCACCGCGGGGGGTGTCAATGAGCAGTTCTTC.

The J gene is TRBJ1-2, the V gene TRBV7-2; TRBD1 agrees at 10 bases. The trim removed 1 base at V and 9 bases at J, leaving 14 bases unmatched. The CDR3 totals 17 residues. CDR1 and CDR2 (germline): SGHTA, FQGNSA. The CDR3 is CASSLVRDRGLFVSYTF. In DNA, the CDR3 is TGTGCCAGCAGCTTAGTCCGGGACAGGGGTCTCTTCGTAAGCTACACCTTC.

The genes are TRBV7-9 and TRBJ1-2; D remains unclear. Looked up from germline, CDR1 is SEHNR and CDR2 is FQNEAQ (reference sequence). V was shortened by 1 base and J by 3 bases, with 6 bases between the two germline ends. This CDR3 is built from 13 residues. The DNA for the CDR3 is TGTGCCAGCAGCTTAGTCCTGTACTATGGCTACACCTTC. It yields the protein CASSLVLYYGYTF.

This chain joins TRBV25-1 and TRBJ2-1; D is undetermined. The germline V gene has CDR1 MGHDK and CDR2 SYGVNS. Trimming took off 0 bases at V and 5 bases at J, with 14 bases between the two ends. The CDR3 is made up of 16 amino acids. The CDR3, as DNA: TGTGCCAGCAGTGAATATATTATCGGCAAGAACAATGAGCAGTTCTTC. It codes for CASSEYIIGKNNEQFF. Full variable domain (outside the CDR3, taken from reference TRBV25-1 and TRBJ2-1): EADIYQTPRYLVIGTGKKITLECSQTMGHDKMYWYQQDPGMELHLIHYSYGVNSTEKGDLSSESTVSRIRTEHFPLTLESARPSHTSQYLCASSEYIIGKNNEQFFGPGTRLTVL.

The chain employs TRBV28 and TRBJ2-6, with D unresolved. The V gene lost 5 bases and the J gene lost 0 bases, with 5 bases spanning the gap. Germline V lookup: CDR1 MDHEN, CDR2 SYDVKM. The CDR3 is 14 residues long. CDR3 residues: CASSRPSGANVLTF. For the CDR3, the DNA is TGTGCCAGCAGTCGACCCTCTGGGGCCAACGTCCTGACTTTC.

The genes are TRBV9 and TRBJ2-1; no clear D. The V end lost 0 bases, the J end lost 9 bases, and 19 bases lay between the germline ends. Germline CDR1 is SGDLS and CDR2 is YYNGEE. CDR3 length: 16 amino acids. DNA of the CDR3: TGTGCCAGCAGCGTAGCTCCCTTAGTCGGGTTCGGTGAGCAGTTCTTC. This gives the protein CASSVAPLVGFGEQFF. The complete variable domain, with remaining parts taken from reference TRBV9 and TRBJ2-1, reads DSGVTQTPKHLITATGQRVTLRCSPRSGDLSVYWYQQSLDQGLQFLIQYYNGEERAKGNILERFSAQQFPDLHSELNLSSLELGDSALYFCASSVAPLVGFGEQFFGPGTRLTVL.

This clone was observed a single time. In the same sample, other DNA sequences code for this CDR3. The V and J genes are TRBV7-8 and TRBJ2-5; D is tentatively TRBD1 or TRBD2 (6 bases each). V lost 1 base and J lost 5, with 8 bases in between. CDR1 is SGHVS, CDR2 FQNEAQ, per germline. There are 13 residues in the CDR3. For the CDR3, the DNA is TGTGCCAGCAGCTTAGGAGGGGGGGAGACCCAGTACTTC. The encoded protein is CASSLGGGETQYF. The full variable domain, completed using reference TRBV7-8 and TRBJ2-5, is GAGVSQSPRYKVAKRGQDVALRCDPISGHVSLFWYQQALGQGPEFLTYFQNEAQLDKSGLPSDRFFAERPEGSVSTLKIQRTQQEDSAVYLCASSLGGGETQYFGPGTRLLVL.

The rearrangement uses TRBV7-2 and TRBJ1-6; D unclear. The CDR3 is 15 amino acids. Per germline, CDR1 SGHTA and CDR2 FQGNSA. V lost 1 base and J lost 9, with 13 bases in between. The CDR3 region is CASSLDPLVSSPLHF. The CDR3 coding sequence is TGTGCCAGCAGCTTAGATCCATTGGTGTCTTCACCCCTCCACTTT.

The genes are TRBV6-5 and TRBJ1-4; D not resolved. This CDR3 region has 15 residues. The germline gives CDR1 MNHEY, CDR2 SVGAGI. Trimming took 6 bases from V and 4 from J, leaving 15 bases between them. CDR3 DNA sequence: TGTGCCAGCAGCGCCTTCGGAGCGTTTAATGAAAAACTGTTTTTT. Translating gives CASSAFGAFNEKLFF.

The V and J genes are TRBV18 and TRBJ2-2, with D hard to call. The germline V gene encodes CDR1 KGHSH and CDR2 LQKENI. Trimming shortened V by 2 bases and J by 5 bases, and 9 bases separated the two germline ends. This CDR3 is 14 amino acids long. The DNA for the CDR3 is TGTGCCAGCTCACCAGGGTCGGTAACCGGGGAGCTGTTTTTT. Translated, it gives CASSPGSVTGELFF.

The chain uses TRBV19 and TRBJ2-2; 7 nucleotides align to TRBD1. This CDR3 has 15 residues. Per the germline V gene, CDR1 is LNHDA and CDR2 is SQIVND (reference sequence). V shed 6 bases and J 3 bases; nucleotides not matched to a gene: 7. CDR3 nucleotide sequence: TGTGCCAGTAGGCGCAGGGGGACGGACACCGGGGAGCTGTTTTTT. Its protein product is CASRRRGTDTGELFF.

This rearrangement joins TRBV27 to TRBJ1-5; 7 bases fit TRBD1. V gave up 7 bases and J gave up 0 bases; unmatched junction bases: 15. The V gene's germline CDR1 is MNHEY and CDR2 SMNVEV (reference sequence). The CDR3 is 18 residues long. The CDR3 is CASTRGTALTDSNQPQHF. The CDR3 nucleotides are TGTGCCAGCACCAGAGGGACAGCGTTAACCGATAGCAATCAGCCCCAGCATTTT.

The genes are TRBV19 and TRBJ1-5; D gene ambiguous. The V end was cut by 3 bases, the J end by 7 bases, with 10 bases between. The CDR3 has 13 amino acids. Germline CDR1 LNHDA, CDR2 SQIVND (reference sequence). Here the CDR3 reads CASSIRREQPQHF. The CDR3 bases are TGTGCCAGTAGTATTCGGAGGGAACAGCCCCAGCATTTT.

This clone was observed a few times. This rearrangement joins TRBV28 to TRBJ1-1, with D possibly TRBD1 on 6 matching bases. The germline CDR1 and CDR2 sequences are MDHEN and SYDVKM. The CDR3 runs 11 residues. Trimming cost V 7 bases and J 10 bases, with 13 bases left between them. CDR3 sequence: CASTIQGRAFF. In DNA form, the CDR3 reads TGTGCCAGCACTATACAGGGTAGAGCTTTCTTT.

V gene TRBV6-1 combines with J gene TRBJ1-5; no clear D. The CDR3 contains 12 residues. Germline loops: CDR1 MNHNS, CDR2 SASEGT. V lost 5 bases, J lost 6 bases, and 8 bases lay in between. CDR3 protein: CASSLLGQPQHF. The CDR3 DNA sequence: TGTGCCAGCAGTCTCCTTGGTCAGCCCCAGCATTTT.